These T cell receptor beta chains were read from a single sample in a study of tumor and adjacent non-tumor tissue in lung cancer. TCRdb processed the multiplex PCR reads anew with MiXCR; each CDR3 protein has one entry. The sample lists over 100,000 distinct CDR3 sequences, 60% to 80% occurring once. The specimen was lung tumor tissue. The receptors come from an older woman with non-small cell lung cancer. Both conserved end residues are part of each CDR3. A D gene is named only where the DNA matches it firmly. For some rows the clone size is stated as once, few or many, or as a class when expanded; others skip it.

v_gene,abundance,j_gene,d_gene,CDR3nt,CDR3aa
TRBV5-1,-,TRBJ2-5,-,TGCGCCAGCATCTTACGGATAACGGAGACCCAGTACTTC,CASILRITETQYF
TRBV11-2,medium-sized,TRBJ2-1,-,TGTGCCAGCAGCTTTAGCGGTTCCTACAATGAGCAGTTCTTC,CASSFSGSYNEQFF
TRBV11-3,few,TRBJ2-1,-,TGTGCCAGCGACCACTTAGCTGGGGGGGCCAATGAGCATTTCTTC,CASDHLAGGANEHFF
TRBV6-6,-,TRBJ1-2,-,TGTGCCAACAGTAACCTGCGGGATTATTATGGCTACACCTTC,CANSNLRDYYGYTF
TRBV14,once,TRBJ1-2,TRBD1,TGTGCCAGCAGGCCACAGGGGCTGGTGGGCTACACCTTC,CASRPQGLVGYTF
TRBV11-1,-,TRBJ2-1,-,TGTATCAACAGTCGGGGTTTCGTAGCGAGCTCCTACAATGAGCAGTTCTTC,CINSRGFVASSYNEQFF
TRBV5-6,-,TRBJ2-7,TRBD1,TGTGCCAGCAGCCGGGGACAGGGCAACATAATATCCTACGAGCAGTACTTC,CASSRGQGNIISYEQYF
TRBV6-1,-,TRBJ2-3,-,TGTGCCAGCAGTGATGAGGTGGGGGGAGCATATACGCAGTATTTT,CASSDEVGGAYTQYF
TRBV6-2/TRBV6-3,many,TRBJ2-1,-,TGTGCCAGCAGTTACCCCCTACCAAATGAGCAGTTCTTC,CASSYPLPNEQFF
TRBV6-5,once,TRBJ2-1,-,TGTGTCAGCAGTTACTATACGGGGCAGGTGGCAGATGAGCAGTTCTTC,CVSSYYTGQVADEQFF
TRBV5-1,-,TRBJ1-4,-,TGCCCCAGCAGCTTGAGGTTACATGAAAAACTGTTTTTT,CPSSLRLHEKLFF
TRBV5-8,-,TRBJ2-7,-,TGTGCCAACAGTTGGGACAACTACGAGCAGTACTTC,CANSWDNYEQYF
TRBV11-1,-,TRBJ2-3,-,TGTGCCAGCAGCCGTCTGCCGGGAAACACAGATACGCAGTATTTT,CASSRLPGNTDTQYF
TRBV29-1,-,TRBJ1-5,TRBD1,TGCAGCGCCCTGACAGGGGACTGCGATCAGCCCCAGCATTTT,CSALTGDCDQPQHF
TRBV11-1,-,TRBJ2-2,TRBD1,TGTGCCAGCAGCGCCCGGACAGGGGTGAACATTGGGGAGCTGTTTTTT,CASSARTGVNIGELFF
TRBV28,-,TRBJ2-7,TRBD1,TGTGCCAGCAGTTCCGGGACAGGGATTCATCAGTACTTC,CASSSGTGIHQYF
TRBV10-1,-,TRBJ2-3,-,TGCGCCAGCAATGACTCCGCTAGCAGGAGAAGCGGGGATACGCAGTATTTT,CASNDSASRRSGDTQYF
TRBV11-1,few,TRBJ2-1,TRBD1,TGTGCCAGTAGCTTGGATGGGGACAGTGATGAGCAGTTCTTC,CASSLDGDSDEQFF
TRBV20-1,-,TRBJ2-7,-,TGCAGTGCTGACGTAGAATTAGTCTATGAGCAGTACTTC,CSADVELVYEQYF
TRBV18,few,TRBJ2-5,-,TGTGCCAGCTCACCCCAGGGTTTGCAAGAGACCCAGTACTTT,CASSPQGLQETQYF
TRBV6-1,-,TRBJ1-4,TRBD1,TGTGCCAGCTCCGACAGGGAGGATATCGAAAAACTGTTTTTT,CASSDREDIEKLFF
TRBV11-2,-,TRBJ1-6,-,TGTGCCAGTAGCTTAGAAGCAAGTTATTCACCCCTCCAGTTC,CASSLEASYSPLQF
TRBV4-3,-,TRBJ2-2,-,TGCGCCAGCAGCCAAGTAGCAGTCTCTCACGCTTACACCGGGGAGCTATTTTTT,CASSQVAVSHAYTGELFF
TRBV7-9,-,TRBJ1-5,-,TGTGCCAGCAGCTTATCAGAATTTCAGCCCCGGCATTTT,CASSLSEFQPRHF
TRBV18,few,TRBJ2-1,TRBD1,TGTGCCAGCTCGCCGGGACAGGGGTTATGGGAGCAGTTCTTC,CASSPGQGLWEQFF
TRBV11-2,-,TRBJ2-7,-,TGTGACAGCGGACTCCAATCCGGTAATAACTACGAGCAGTACTTC,CDSGLQSGNNYEQYF
TRBV28,-,TRBJ1-2,TRBD1,TGTGCCAGCTGTCTCCCTTCACAGGGGAACTATAGCTACACCTTC,CASCLPSQGNYSYTF
TRBV5-4,once,TRBJ2-7,-,TGTGCCAGCAGTACTGGACAGTTTTACTACGAGCAGTACTTC,CASSTGQFYYEQYF
TRBV7-9,once,TRBJ2-1,TRBD1,TGTGCCAGCAGCCCCCTTCGGACAGGGGACAATGAGCAGTTCTTC,CASSPLRTGDNEQFF